The clone carrying this TCR beta chain was detected many times. The antigen is not known. The data were taken from a study of CD8+CD57+ T cells in acquired aplastic anemia. For the study at large: Sorting CD4+ and CD8+ cells gave DNA averaging approximately 2.9 ug.

Germline V gene sequence: CDR1 MGHDK, CDR2 SYGVNS. This CDR3 is 13 amino acids long. V lost 8 bases, J lost 5 bases, and 4 bases stayed unmatched. Genomic DNA constituted the template upon which TCR beta VDJ and CDR3 profiling was performed. TCRdb processed the reads anew with MiXCR; each CDR3 protein has one entry. The data show hundreds of thousands of distinct CDR3 sequences, roughly a third seen once. Study findings and constraints: There were 25 to 35 CD8+ CDR3 sequences that occurred in both patients and controls.

CD8+CD57+ cell expansion had been shown by flow cytometry in patients chosen for sequencing. Every patient had severe acquired aplastic anemia. Blood was sampled before the patients had received any therapy. What was sequenced was sorted CD4+, CD8+, or CD8+CD57+ T cells (not recorded which) from PBMCs. The receptor comes from a human donor with aplastic anemia. The chain couples TRBV25-1 to TRBJ1-4; 8 bases agree with TRBD1. The CDR3: CASEDRVNEKLFF. The CDR3 DNA follows: TGTGCCAGCGAGGACAGGGTGAATGAAAAACTGTTTTTT. Full variable domain (missing parts from reference TRBV25-1 and TRBJ1-4): EADIYQTPRYLVIGTGKKITLECSQTMGHDKMYWYQQDPGMELHLIHYSYGVNSTEKGDLSSESTVSRIRTEHFPLTLESARPSHTSQYLCASEDRVNEKLFFGSGTQLSVL.